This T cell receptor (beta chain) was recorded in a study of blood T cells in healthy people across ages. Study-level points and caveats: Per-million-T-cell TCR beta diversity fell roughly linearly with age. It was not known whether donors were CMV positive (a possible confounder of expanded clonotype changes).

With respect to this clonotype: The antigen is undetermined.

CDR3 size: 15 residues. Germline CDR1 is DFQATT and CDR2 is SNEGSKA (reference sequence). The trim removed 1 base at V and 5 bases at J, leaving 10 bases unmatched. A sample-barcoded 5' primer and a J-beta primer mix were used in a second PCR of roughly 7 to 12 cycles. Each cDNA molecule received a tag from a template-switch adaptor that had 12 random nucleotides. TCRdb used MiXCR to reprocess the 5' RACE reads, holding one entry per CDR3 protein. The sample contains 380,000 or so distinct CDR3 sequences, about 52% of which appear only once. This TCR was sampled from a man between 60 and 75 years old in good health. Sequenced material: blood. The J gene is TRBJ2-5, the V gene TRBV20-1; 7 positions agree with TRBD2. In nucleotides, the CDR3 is TGCAGTGCTAGAGGAGGGGAGGGAGGATGGGAGACCCAGTACTTC. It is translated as CSARGGEGGWETQYF.